One sample yielded the 15 T cell receptor beta chains listed below, sequenced in a study of CXCR3-negative and CXCR3-positive naive CD8 T cells. Notes on the study in general: Naive cells positive for CXCR3 carried more hydrophobic TRB CDR3s than CXCR3-negative ones.

The TRB libraries of cDNA were built by UMI-labeled 5' RACE. TCRdb re-called the 5' RACE reads and shows each CDR3 protein once, DNA omitted. The sample data list nearly 90,000 distinct CDR3 sequences. Their antigens remain unidentified. Sequencing used naive CXCR3+ CD8+ T cells from blood. This sample's subset: CD45RO-CCR7+CD27+CD95- naive CD8+ T cells expressing CXCR3 (TNR3+). Receptors originate from a human donor in good health. Some clones in this sample may be carry-over from other donors' samples.

CDR3 loop: CASSFTGTSFGTDTQYF. The chain recombines TRBV5-5 with TRBJ2-3; TCRdb gives TRBD2 as the D gene, but with no DNA this cannot be confirmed. Germline loops: CDR1 SGHKS, CDR2 YYEKEE (reference sequence). The CDR3 is 17 residues long.

The chain employs TRBV2 and TRBJ2-7. The CDR3 loop spans 12 amino acids. Per germline, CDR1 SNHLY and CDR2 FYNNEI. The CDR3 sequence is CASLTGTYEQYF.

The chain links TRBV5-1 to TRBJ2-7; TCRdb lists TRBD2, though no DNA is available to test this call. Germline values: CDR1 SGHRS, CDR2 YFSETQ. The length of the CDR3 is 14 residues. The CDR3 region is CASSSRGGTYEQYF.

The genes are TRBV7-9 and TRBJ2-7; the D call from TCRdb, TRBD1, cannot be confirmed without DNA. CDR3 length: 15 residues. Germline V gene lookup returns CDR1 SEHNR and CDR2 FQNEAQ (reference sequence). CDR3 amino acids: CASSLWDRSSYEQYF.

This chain uses TRBV2 with TRBJ2-1; TCRdb's D call, TRBD1, is unchecked because there is no DNA. This CDR3 comprises 14 residues. Germline lookup yields CDR1 SNHLY and CDR2 FYNNEI. CDR3: CATSRDSSYNEQFF.

The chain joins TRBV28 to TRBJ2-3. This CDR3 has 14 amino acids. Germline V gene data show CDR1 as MDHEN and CDR2 as SYDVKM. The CDR3 is CASSFRSGTDTQYF. Combining the CDR3 with reference TRBV28 and TRBJ2-3 gives the whole variable domain DVKVTQSSRYLVKRTGEKVFLECVQDMDHENMFWYRQDPGLGLRLIYFSYDVKMKEKGDIPEGYSVSREKKERFSLILESASTNQTSMYLCASSFRSGTDTQYFGPGTRLTVL.

This chain connects TRBV7-2 to TRBJ2-7; without DNA, the TCRdb call of TRBD1 cannot be checked. The CDR3 is made up of 15 amino acids. Germline V CDR1 and CDR2: SGHTA, FQGNSA. CDR3 protein: CASSLAGGGGYEQYF.

The genes are TRBV20-1 and TRBJ1-1; the TCRdb D gene call, TRBD1, has no DNA to confirm it. This CDR3 contains 16 residues. Germline V gene data show CDR1 as DFQATT and CDR2 as SNEGSKA (reference sequence). The CDR3 reads CSASGDSLSVNTEAFF.

The chain recombines TRBV2 with TRBJ2-2; the D call of TRBD1 rests on TCRdb alone, since no DNA is present to check it. CDR1 and CDR2 (germline): SNHLY, FYNNEI. This CDR3 has 15 residues. This chain's CDR3 is CASREDRGLSGELFF.

The V call is TRBV5-4, the J call TRBJ2-3; TCRdb's D call of TRBD2 is untestable without DNA. The CDR3 extends over 20 amino acids. Germline values: CDR1 SGHNT, CDR2 YYREEE (reference sequence). Here the CDR3 reads CASSLGSPLRLAGSTDTQYF.

This sequence joins TRBV29-1 and TRBJ2-7; TCRdb's D call, TRBD1, is unchecked because there is no DNA. Per germline, CDR1 SQVTM and CDR2 ANQGSEA. This CDR3 is 13 amino acids long. The CDR3 loop is CSVGAGWAYEQYF.

The V gene is TRBV7-2, the J gene TRBJ2-7; the D gene TCRdb calls, TRBD1, cannot be checked with no DNA. CDR3 size: 14 residues. Germline V gene sequence: CDR1 SGHTA, CDR2 FQGNSA. CDR3 protein: CASSSKGGRNEQYF.

The chain recombines TRBV28 with TRBJ2-7; the D gene TCRdb calls, TRBD1, cannot be checked with no DNA. The CDR3 is 13 residues long. Looked up from germline, CDR1 is MDHEN and CDR2 is SYDVKM. This CDR3 reads CASSFQGSGEQYF.

The chain combines TRBV2 with TRBJ2-1. CDR1 is SNHLY, CDR2 FYNNEI, per germline. The CDR3 is 11 amino acids. Here the CDR3 reads CASNFLNEQFF.

The chain links TRBV9 to TRBJ2-7; TCRdb's D call, TRBD2, is unchecked because there is no DNA. CDR3 length: 14 amino acids. CDR1 is SGDLS and CDR2 is YYNGEE in the germline V gene. CDR3 region: CASSERTSAYEQYF.